Detailed here is one T cell receptor (beta chain). The target antigen is unknown. Trimming at V came to 0 bases and at J to 4 bases, leaving 4 bases not matched to a gene. The CDR3 runs to 16 residues. Germline-derived CDR1 and CDR2 are LNHNV and YYDKDF (reference sequence). The PCR was carried out with 60 Vbeta primers and 13 Jbeta primers. Sequenced by immunoSEQ multiplex PCR; TCRdb stores in-frame clones only, minus some. The sample records under 150,000 clones, around 70% being singletons. The data originate from a study of cytomegalovirus exposure and HLA in healthy donors. Study-level points and caveats: A later analysis showed that HLA-associated TCR beta chains had undergone more clonal expansion than equally common others. According to an earlier analysis, most TCR beta V segments yielded productive rearrangements about 90% or about 30% of the time. It emerged from a later analysis that several of the most significant clusters appeared to be linked to common viral pathogens.

The sequence derives from a woman aged 18-29 years in good health and CMV-seronegative. This chain uses TRBV15 with TRBJ2-2; TRBD2 agrees at 8 bases. Sequencing was carried out using PBMCs. CDR3 bases: TGTGCCACCAGCAGAGAGCGGGGGGAATTCACCGGGGAGCTGTTTTTT. It encodes CATSRERGEFTGELFF. Full variable domain (remainder filled in from reference TRBV15 and TRBJ2-2): DAMVIQNPRYQVTQFGKPVTLSCSQTLNHNVMYWYQQKSSQAPKLLFHYYDKDFNNEADTPDNFQSRRPNTSFCFLDIRSPGLGDTAMYLCATSRERGEFTGELFFGEGSRLTVL.